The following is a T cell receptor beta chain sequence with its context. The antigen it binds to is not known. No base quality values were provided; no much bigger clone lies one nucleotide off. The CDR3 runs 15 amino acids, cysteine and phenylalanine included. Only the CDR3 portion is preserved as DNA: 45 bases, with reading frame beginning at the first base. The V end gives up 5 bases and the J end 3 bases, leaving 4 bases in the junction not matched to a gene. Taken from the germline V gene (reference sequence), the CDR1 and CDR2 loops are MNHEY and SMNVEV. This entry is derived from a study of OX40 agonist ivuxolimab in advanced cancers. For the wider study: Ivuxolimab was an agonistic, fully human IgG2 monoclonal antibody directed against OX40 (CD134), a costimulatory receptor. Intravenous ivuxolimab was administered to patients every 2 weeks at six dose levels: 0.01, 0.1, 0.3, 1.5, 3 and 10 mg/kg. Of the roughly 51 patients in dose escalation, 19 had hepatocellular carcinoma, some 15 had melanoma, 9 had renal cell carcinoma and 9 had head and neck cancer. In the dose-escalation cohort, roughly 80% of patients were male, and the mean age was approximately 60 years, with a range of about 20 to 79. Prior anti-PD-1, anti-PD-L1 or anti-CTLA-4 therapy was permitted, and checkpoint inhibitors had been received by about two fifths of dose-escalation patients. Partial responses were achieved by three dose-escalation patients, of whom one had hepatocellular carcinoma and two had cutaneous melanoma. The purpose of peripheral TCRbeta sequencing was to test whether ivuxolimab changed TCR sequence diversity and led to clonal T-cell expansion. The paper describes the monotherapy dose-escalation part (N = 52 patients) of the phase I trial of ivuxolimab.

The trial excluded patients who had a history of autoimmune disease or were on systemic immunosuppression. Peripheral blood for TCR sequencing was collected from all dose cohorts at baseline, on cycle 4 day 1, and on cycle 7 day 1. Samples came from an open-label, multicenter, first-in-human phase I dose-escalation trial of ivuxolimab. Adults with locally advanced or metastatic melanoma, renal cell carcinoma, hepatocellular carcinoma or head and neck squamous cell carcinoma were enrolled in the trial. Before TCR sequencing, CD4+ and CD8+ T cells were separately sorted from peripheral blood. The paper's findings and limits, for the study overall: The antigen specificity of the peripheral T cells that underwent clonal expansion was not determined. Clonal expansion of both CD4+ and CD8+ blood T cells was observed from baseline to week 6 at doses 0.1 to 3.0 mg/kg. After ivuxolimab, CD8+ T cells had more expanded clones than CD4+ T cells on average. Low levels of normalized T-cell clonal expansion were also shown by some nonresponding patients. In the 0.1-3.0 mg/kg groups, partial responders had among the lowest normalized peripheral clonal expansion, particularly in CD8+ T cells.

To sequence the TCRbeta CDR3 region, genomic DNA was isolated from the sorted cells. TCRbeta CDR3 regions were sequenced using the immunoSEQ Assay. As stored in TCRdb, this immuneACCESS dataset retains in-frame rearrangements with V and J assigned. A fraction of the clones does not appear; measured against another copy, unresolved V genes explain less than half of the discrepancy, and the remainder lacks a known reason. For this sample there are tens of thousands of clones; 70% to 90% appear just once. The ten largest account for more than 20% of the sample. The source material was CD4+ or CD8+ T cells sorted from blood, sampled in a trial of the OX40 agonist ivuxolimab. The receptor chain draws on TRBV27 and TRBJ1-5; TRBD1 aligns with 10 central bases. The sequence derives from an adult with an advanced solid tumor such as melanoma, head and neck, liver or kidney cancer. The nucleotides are TGTGCCAGCAGTGTGGGGACAGGGGCCAATCAGCCCCAGCATTTT. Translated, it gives CASSVGTGANQPQHF.